These 21 T cell receptor beta chains were all obtained from the same sample, sequenced in a study of technical replicates of blood from several donors. The method was immunoSEQ multiplex PCR; TCRdb's version includes in-frame clones alone and lacks a portion of them. The sample consists of tens of thousands of clones, nearly 95% of them appearing once. The material sequenced was PBMCs. The receptors originated from a human donor in good health. Some clones in this sample may be carry-over from other donors' samples.

The gene calls are TRBV7-8 and TRBJ2-4; the match to TRBD2 covers 7 bases. Germline V gene lookup returns CDR1 SGHVS and CDR2 FQNEAQ. Germline trimming cut 1 base from V and 3 bases from J; bases unmatched to any gene: 15. The CDR3 has 19 amino acids. In DNA form, the CDR3 reads TGTGCCAGCAGCTTAGGTCGAGCGGGATGGGATAGGGGCAAAAACATTCAGTACTTC. Translation gives CASSLGRAGWDRGKNIQYF. The variable domain in full, completed from reference TRBV7-8 and TRBJ2-4, reads GAGVSQSPRYKVAKRGQDVALRCDPISGHVSLFWYQQALGQGPEFLTYFQNEAQLDKSGLPSDRFFAERPEGSVSTLKIQRTQQEDSAVYLCASSLGRAGWDRGKNIQYFGAGTRLSVL.

This clone was found a few times. The J gene is TRBJ1-5, the V gene TRBV5-5; TRBD1 agrees at 8 bases. Unmatched junction bases numbered 10, after V lost 4 bases and J lost 7 bases. The germline gives CDR1 SGHKS, CDR2 YYEKEE (reference sequence). CDR3 size: 15 residues. The CDR3 DNA reads TGTGCCAGCAGCGCAAACGCCAGGGGGCGGCAGCCCCAGCATTTT. Its protein is CASSANARGRQPQHF.

The rearrangement links TRBV7-2 to TRBJ1-1, with D tentatively TRBD1 (5 bases). CDR3 length: 16 amino acids. Trimming cost V 1 base and J 0 bases, with 12 bases left between them. Germline CDR1 and CDR2: SGHTA and FQGNSA. This CDR3 is CASSLDRTTMNTEAFF. The CDR3 DNA is TGTGCCAGCAGCTTAGACAGGACAACCATGAACACTGAAGCTTTCTTT.

V is TRBV7-3 and J is TRBJ2-7; a possible D gene is TRBD2 (7 bases). CDR1 SGHTA and CDR2 FQGTGA come from the germline V gene. V lost 5 bases and J 7 bases, leaving 15 bases between the germline ends. The CDR3 runs to 13 residues. The CDR3 loop is CASSTNEGGEQYF. In DNA form, the CDR3 reads TGTGCCAGCAGCACCAACGAGGGGGGGGAGCAGTACTTC.

This chain joins TRBV2 and TRBJ2-2; 8 bases agree with TRBD2. The CDR3 loop spans 16 amino acids. Per the germline V gene, CDR1 is SNHLY and CDR2 is FYNNEI. V shed 8 bases and J 4 bases; nucleotides not matched to a gene: 12. CDR3 loop: CASAKVAGLATGELFF. CDR3 bases: TGTGCCAGCGCCAAGGTAGCGGGACTGGCCACCGGGGAGCTGTTTTTT.

This chain links TRBV7-9 with TRBJ1-1; the D gene is possibly TRBD1 (6 bases). The ends were cut back, 1 base at V and 6 bases at J, with 9 bases in the middle. The CDR3 is 13 amino acids. Germline assignment: CDR1 SEHNR and CDR2 FQNEAQ (reference sequence). CDR3 region: CASSLVGGAEAFF. In nucleotides, the CDR3 is TGTGCCAGCAGCTTAGTAGGGGGGGCTGAAGCTTTCTTT.

This chain uses TRBV30 with TRBJ2-1, with a weak D call TRBD2 (5 bases). CDR3 length equals 14 residues. The germline V gene encodes CDR1 GTSNPN and CDR2 SVGIG (reference sequence). V was pared by 5 bases and J by 0 bases, with 11 bases between. DNA of the CDR3: TGTGCCTGGGGACTGGAGAGCTCCTACAATGAGCAGTTCTTC. This gives the protein CAWGLESSYNEQFF.

The rearrangement joins TRBV2 to TRBJ2-3; possibly TRBD2 for D (6 bases). Germline V gene lookup returns CDR1 SNHLY and CDR2 FYNNEI. The CDR3 consists of 13 residues. Deletions cut 3 bases from V and 5 bases from J, with 9 bases between. DNA of the CDR3: TGTGCCAGCAGTGAGTACGGGAGAGATACGCAGTATTTT. The encoded protein is CASSEYGRDTQYF.

The V and J genes are TRBV7-3 and TRBJ2-3, with 13 nucleotides matching TRBD2. The CDR3 sequence is 15 residues long. The germline V gene encodes CDR1 SGHTA and CDR2 FQGTGA. After removal of 5 bases from V and 8 bases from J, the junction contained 7 bases not matched to a gene. The CDR3 DNA is TGTGCCAGCAGCCAGGGACTAGCGGGGTTGGGTACGCAGTATTTT. This translates into CASSQGLAGLGTQYF.

By its share, this clone is medium-sized. The chain joins TRBV4-1 to TRBJ2-7; D unresolved. Trimming pared 4 bases from V and 3 bases from J, leaving 13 bases between. CDR3 size: 14 residues. Germline-derived CDR1 and CDR2 are MGHRA and YSYEKL. The CDR3 sequence is CASSPSTGFYEQYF. Written as DNA, the CDR3 is TGCGCCAGCAGCCCGAGCACCGGGTTCTACGAGCAGTACTTC.

This clone was seen once. The J gene is TRBJ2-1, the V gene TRBV7-8; 7 positions agree with TRBD2. Germline V gene data show CDR1 as SGHVS and CDR2 as FQNEAQ. V gave up 2 bases and J gave up 8 bases; unmatched junction bases: 9. This CDR3 is 15 amino acids long. The CDR3: CASSLYREAGDEQFF. As DNA, the CDR3 is TGTGCCAGCAGCTTATATCGGGAGGCCGGGGATGAGCAGTTCTTC.

The chain uses TRBV4-1 and TRBJ2-1, with D maybe TRBD2 (7 bases). This CDR3 has 15 amino acids. Germline V gene lookup returns CDR1 MGHRA and CDR2 YSYEKL. Trimming removed 1 base at V and 7 bases at J, with 14 bases between. The CDR3 region has the DNA TGCGCCAGCAGCCAAGTAGGGGGGGGCAGAAATGAGCAGTTCTTC. Protein product: CASSQVGGGRNEQFF.

J is TRBJ1-6 and V is TRBV4-1, with D possibly being TRBD1 (5 bases). This CDR3 is 15 amino acids long. Trimming stripped 6 bases from V and 13 bases from J, with 22 bases between. Per germline, CDR1 MGHRA and CDR2 YSYEKL. The CDR3 DNA is TGCGCCAGCAGTCAGGACACCCGGTTCGTTTTTCCCCTCCACTTT. This encodes CASSQDTRFVFPLHF.

This chain uses TRBV7-3 with TRBJ2-3; 7 nucleotides match TRBD2. The CDR3 spans 17 residues. Germline CDR1 reads SGHTA; CDR2 reads FQGTGA. V was clipped by 0 bases and J by 1 base; unmatched bases: 7. The CDR3 region is CASSLTGGVWGTDTQYF. CDR3 in DNA: TGTGCCAGCAGCTTAACGGGGGGGGTTTGGGGCACAGATACGCAGTATTTT. The whole variable domain, remainder taken from reference TRBV7-3 and TRBJ2-3, is GAGVSQTPSNKVTEKGKYVELRCDPISGHTALYWYRQSLGQGPEFLIYFQGTGAADDSGLPNDRFFAVRPEGSVSTLKIQRTERGDSAVYLCASSLTGGVWGTDTQYFGPGTRLTVL.

In DNA, the CDR3 is TGTGCTAGTGGTTTGGTAAACAGGGACTATAATTCACCCCTCCACTTT. Protein: CASGLVNRDYNSPLHF. The J gene is TRBJ1-6, the V gene TRBV12-5; tentative D call: TRBD1 (6 bases). CDR3 length: 16 residues. Germline-derived CDR1 and CDR2 are LGHNT and FRNRAP. The ends were cut back, 0 bases at V and 3 bases at J, with 9 bases in the middle.

This chain uses TRBV2 with TRBJ2-3; 8 bases align to TRBD2. J gave up 1 base and V 10 bases, and 7 bases lay outside the gene matches. The CDR3 contains 14 residues. Germline lookup yields CDR1 SNHLY and CDR2 FYNNEI. DNA for the CDR3: TGTGCCAAAACAGGTAGCGGGGGCACAGATACGCAGTATTTT. Residues: CAKTGSGGTDTQYF.

The rearrangement uses TRBV7-2 and TRBJ2-5, with 10 bases identical to TRBD1. With V trimmed by 2 bases and J by 5 bases, 11 bases remained unmatched. This CDR3 comprises 17 residues. Germline lookup yields CDR1 SGHTA and CDR2 FQGNSA. The CDR3 DNA sequence: TGTGCCAGCAGCTTACTCTTTCGGACAGGGGGGAGGGAGACCCAGTACTTC. The encoded protein is CASSLLFRTGGRETQYF. The complete variable domain, with remaining parts taken from reference TRBV7-2 and TRBJ2-5, reads GAGVSQSPSNKVTEKGKDVELRCDPISGHTALYWYRQSLGQGLEFLIYFQGNSAPDKSGLPSDRFSAERTGGSVSTLTIQRTQQEDSAVYLCASSLLFRTGGRETQYFGPGTRLLVL.

The chain links TRBV6-1 to TRBJ2-2; weak D call: TRBD1 (5 bases). The CDR3 contains 14 residues. Per the germline V gene, CDR1 is MNHNS and CDR2 is SASEGT. Deletions cut 6 bases from V and 0 bases from J, with 8 bases between. The CDR3 coding sequence is TGTGCCAGCAGGGGGCTGACGAACACCGGGGAGCTGTTTTTT. It yields the protein CASRGLTNTGELFF.

The chain joins TRBV19 to TRBJ1-1; D remains ambiguous. V was trimmed by 1 base and J by 1 base, leaving 10 bases between them. The CDR3 totals 15 residues. The germline V gene has CDR1 LNHDA and CDR2 SQIVND (reference sequence). CDR3 nucleotide sequence: TGTGCCAGTAGTATAGGGTACAGCAAGAACACTGAAGCTTTCTTT. It specifies CASSIGYSKNTEAFF. The full variable domain, in which reference TRBV19 and TRBJ1-1 provide the parts outside the CDR3, is DGGITQSPKYLFRKEGQNVTLSCEQNLNHDAMYWYRQDPGQGLRLIYYSQIVNDFQKGDIAEGYSVSREKKESFPLTVTSAQKNPTAFYLCASSIGYSKNTEAFFGQGTRLTVV.

V usage is TRBV5-6 and J usage is TRBJ1-6, with D hard to call. V was shortened by 1 base and J by 7 bases, with 6 bases between the two germline ends. CDR3 length equals 13 residues. The germline CDR1 and CDR2 sequences are SGHDT and YYEEEE. For the CDR3, the DNA is TGTGCCAGCAGCTTGACAGACAATTCACCCCTCCACTTT. It specifies CASSLTDNSPLHF.

In this sample, this clone turned up a few times. This rearrangement joins TRBV6-5 to TRBJ1-2, with a tentative D call TRBD1 (6 bases). The germline CDR1 and CDR2 sequences are MNHEY and SVGAGI. V lost 5 bases to trimming and J lost 6 bases, with 16 bases between them. This CDR3 is built from 14 residues. The chain's CDR3 is CASSTPDRWHGYTF. The CDR3 nucleotides are TGTGCCAGCAGTACCCCGGACAGATGGCATGGCTACACCTTC.